The entry that follows covers one T cell receptor (beta chain) sequence. CDR3 size: 13 residues. Deletions cut 0 bases from V and 2 bases from J, with 4 bases between. Per germline, CDR1 MNHGY and CDR2 SAAAGT. Profiled with immunoSEQ multiplex PCR; TCRdb holds only in-frame clones, not every one. Of 2,500 to 3,500 clones in the sample, about 30% were seen once. Treatment noted: randomized to nivolumab then ipilimumab (arm A) or the reverse (arm B). This entry belongs to a study of sequential checkpoint blockade in melanoma. Study at large: First-line arms were nivolumab then ipilimumab, or the reverse, randomized 1:1. About two dozen patients had matched tumor biopsies before treatment and at week 13 after nivolumab or ipilimumab alone.

The rearrangement links TRBV6-8 to TRBJ1-1; D gene ambiguous. Specimen: tumor tissue (inferred from file names), collected from a patient given nivolumab and ipilimumab in sequence. The TCR sequence derives from a human donor with melanoma. The CDR3 DNA follows: TGTGCCAGCAGTTACTCAGAAAACACTGAAGCTTTCTTT. Protein: CASSYSENTEAFF.